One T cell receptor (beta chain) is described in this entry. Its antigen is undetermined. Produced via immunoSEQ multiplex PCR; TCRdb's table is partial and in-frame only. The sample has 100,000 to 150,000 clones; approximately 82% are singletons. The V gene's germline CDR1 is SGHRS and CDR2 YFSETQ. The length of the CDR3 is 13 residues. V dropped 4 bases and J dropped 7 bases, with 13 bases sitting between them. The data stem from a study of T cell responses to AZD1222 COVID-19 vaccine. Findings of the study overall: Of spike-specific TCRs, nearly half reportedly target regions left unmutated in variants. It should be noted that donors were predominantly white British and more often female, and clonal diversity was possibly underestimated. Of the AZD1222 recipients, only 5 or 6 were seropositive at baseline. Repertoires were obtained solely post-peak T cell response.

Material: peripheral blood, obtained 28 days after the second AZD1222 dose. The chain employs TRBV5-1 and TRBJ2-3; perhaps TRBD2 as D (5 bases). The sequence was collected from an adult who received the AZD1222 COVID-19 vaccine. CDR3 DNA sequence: TGCGCCAGCAGCGGAGGCGACGGGAATACGCAGTATTTT. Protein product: CASSGGDGNTQYF.